This T cell receptor (beta chain) was observed in a study of CXCR3-negative and CXCR3-positive naive CD8 T cells. Study-level background: With about 1.5 +/- 0.3 million reads per library, the TRB reads numbered about 135 million in total.

Study-wide points: Researchers reported similar TRBV-TRBJ usage in naive CXCR3-negative and CXCR3-positive cells, though memory differed. Sequencing showed both naive subsets with comparably high diversity, and memory CD8+ cells much lower.

Each TRB cDNA library was prepared by 5' RACE (with UMI labels). TCRdb reprocessed the 5' RACE reads, keeping one entry per CDR3 protein, no DNA. The sample has about 38,000 distinct CDR3 sequences. Germline CDR1 reads SEHNR; CDR2 reads FQNEAQ (reference sequence). The CDR3 contains 17 residues. Turning to this clonotype: Antigen: not known.

The J gene is TRBJ1-1, the V gene TRBV7-9; TCRdb selects TRBD1, and the lack of DNA leaves this call unchecked. Sequencing used memory CD8+ T cells from blood. The source of this sequence is a human donor in good health. Some clones in this sample may be carry-over from other donors' samples. CDR3 protein: CASSHSTRQNMNTEAFF.